A single sample is the source of the 15 T cell receptor beta chains below, sequenced in a study of T-cell memory formation after mild COVID-19. TCRdb ran MiXCR on the 5' RACE reads and lists one entry per CDR3 protein. The sample holds under 350,000 distinct CDR3 sequences, 15% to 20% seen once. The sequenced sample was PBMCs or a T cell subset sorted from them (not recorded which). The source of these receptors is a young man who had mild COVID-19 (a few samples of this study predate the infection). Cell type and time point are not known.

The V call is TRBV5-1, the J call TRBJ2-1, with TRBD2 matching over 8 bases. The CDR3 totals 16 residues. V shed 4 bases, J shed 0 bases, and the junction held 6 bases outside the gene matches. Germline V gives CDR1 SGHRS, CDR2 YFSETQ. The CDR3 here is CASSPIAGSSYNEQFF. CDR3 nucleotides: TGCGCCAGCAGCCCGATAGCGGGGAGCTCCTACAATGAGCAGTTCTTC. Full variable domain (missing parts from reference TRBV5-1 and TRBJ2-1): KAGVTQTPRYLIKTRGQQVTLSCSPISGHRSVSWYQQTPGQGLQFLFEYFSETQRNKGNFPGRFSGRQFSNSRSEMNVSTLELGDSALYLCASSPIAGSSYNEQFFGPGTRLTVL.

The rearrangement uses TRBV7-2 and TRBJ2-5; 12 bases align to TRBD2. The CDR3 contains 15 residues. Germline CDR1 and CDR2: SGHTA and FQGNSA. The trim removed 3 bases at V and 4 bases at J, leaving 3 bases unmatched. Here the CDR3 reads CASSFPTSGGETQYF. In DNA form, the CDR3 reads TGTGCCAGCAGCTTCCCGACTAGCGGGGGAGAGACCCAGTACTTC.

This clonotype turned up a few times. The genes are TRBV28 and TRBJ1-1; D ambiguous. Trimming took 2 bases from V and 4 from J, leaving 8 bases between them. Per germline, CDR1 MDHEN and CDR2 SYDVKM. The CDR3 is made up of 13 amino acids. The CDR3 loop reads CASSLVGVTEAFF. The DNA of the CDR3 is TGTGCCAGCAGTTTAGTGGGAGTCACTGAAGCTTTCTTT.

The chain joins TRBV27 to TRBJ2-7; the match to TRBD1 covers 7 bases. V shed 5 bases and J 2 bases; nucleotides not matched to a gene: 6. This CDR3 has 14 amino acids. Germline V gene data show CDR1 as MNHEY and CDR2 as SMNVEV (reference sequence). CDR3 loop: CASSAPGQAYEQYV. The CDR3 region has the DNA TGTGCCAGCAGTGCTCCCGGACAGGCCTACGAGCAGTACGTC.

V gene TRBV4-1 combines with J gene TRBJ1-4; 7 nucleotides agree with TRBD1. The length of the CDR3 is 15 residues. The V segment lost 1 base and the J segment 3 bases; nucleotides outside the gene matches: 2. Germline CDR1 MGHRA, CDR2 YSYEKL. The CDR3 nucleotides are TGCGCCAGCAGCCAAGGGGACAGTCCTAATGAAAAACTGTTTTTT. As protein: CASSQGDSPNEKLFF.

J is TRBJ1-1 and V is TRBV25-1; TRBD1 matches at 9 bases. J gave up 1 base and V 4 bases, and 4 bases lay outside the gene matches. The CDR3 covers 15 residues. Germline CDR1 and CDR2: MGHDK and SYGVNS. DNA for the CDR3: TGTGCCAGCAGTGCACAGGGGGCCCGGAACACTGAAGCTTTCTTT. It encodes CASSAQGARNTEAFF.

The V call is TRBV7-9, the J call TRBJ2-5; TRBD2 is a possible D gene (6 bases). The closer fit of TRBJ2-7 to the DNA end suggests the J call may be wrong. This CDR3 contains 14 residues. In germline, CDR1 is SEHNR, CDR2 FQNEAQ (reference sequence). CDR3 sequence: CASSLSFGGDEQYF. CDR3 sequence (DNA): TGTGCCAGCAGCTTAAGTTTCGGCGGGGACGAGCAGTACTTC.

The chain has TRBV11-1 and TRBJ1-2, with D hard to call. V was pared by 5 bases and J by 6 bases, with 13 bases between. Germline values: CDR1 SGHAT, CDR2 FQDESV (reference sequence). This CDR3 is 13 amino acids long. CDR3 region: CASSPGIKNGYTF. DNA of the CDR3: TGTGCCAGCAGCCCGGGCATTAAGAATGGCTACACCTTC.

This clonotype was detected only a few times. The V call is TRBV7-2, the J call TRBJ2-7, with 8 bases matching TRBD2. The germline V gene encodes CDR1 SGHTA and CDR2 FQGNSA. The CDR3 is made up of 15 amino acids. V lost 5 bases, J lost 3 bases, and 9 bases stayed unmatched. CDR3 amino acids: CASSPNRGGNYEQYF. The CDR3 DNA reads TGTGCCAGCAGCCCGAACCGCGGGGGGAACTACGAGCAGTACTTC.

This clonotype was observed a handful of times. The chain joins TRBV4-3 to TRBJ1-5; D is unresolved. The CDR3 runs 18 residues. The V end lost 0 bases, the J end lost 4 bases, and 19 bases lay between the germline ends. The germline CDR1 and CDR2 sequences are LGHNA and YSLEER. CDR3 nucleotides: TGCGCCAGCAGCCAAGATATCTCGCTGCTGGCAGTTAATCAGCCCCAGCATTTT. This codes for CASSQDISLLAVNQPQHF.

This clonotype has only a few counts. This chain links TRBV4-3 with TRBJ2-3; 9 bases align to TRBD2. The trim removed 0 bases at V and 6 bases at J, leaving 16 bases unmatched. Germline assignment: CDR1 LGHNA and CDR2 YSLEER. The CDR3 length is 19 residues. The CDR3, as DNA: TGCGCCAGCAGCCAAGAATTGCCCGAACGGCGGGGGGGCCTCGATACGCAGTATTTT. This translates into CASSQELPERRGGLDTQYF.

This clonotype was recorded at least ten times. The DNA for the CDR3 is TGTGCCAGCAATCCACCTCCCTCCTATAATTCACCCCTCCACTTT. Translating gives CASNPPPSYNSPLHF. V usage is TRBV2 and J usage is TRBJ1-6; D ambiguous. This CDR3 comprises 15 residues. V dropped 7 bases and J dropped 0 bases, with 10 bases sitting between them. The V gene's germline CDR1 is SNHLY and CDR2 FYNNEI.

The gene calls are TRBV29-1 and TRBJ2-3; 11 bases line up with TRBD2. Germline CDR1 is SQVTM and CDR2 is ANQGSEA. This CDR3 is built from 14 residues. After removal of 8 bases from V and 2 bases from J, the junction contained 6 bases not matched to a gene. CDR3 nucleotides: TGCAGCCACGGGACTAGCGGCTACACAGATACGCAGTATTTT. It yields the protein CSHGTSGYTDTQYF.

The genes are TRBV5-1 and TRBJ2-2; D might be TRBD1 (5 bases). Between the trimmed V and J ends, which lost 3 bases and 9 bases, there was a span of 12 bases. The CDR3 loop spans 13 amino acids. Germline V CDR1 and CDR2: SGHRS, YFSETQ. The CDR3 DNA reads as TGCGCCAGCAGCTGGCAGGGTTTCAGGGAGCTGTTTTTT. Residues: CASSWQGFRELFF.

The rearrangement joins TRBV11-1 to TRBJ2-5, with D perhaps matching TRBD2 (6 bases). The CDR3 loop spans 14 amino acids. Germline values: CDR1 SGHAT, CDR2 FQDESV (reference sequence). V was shortened by 5 bases and J by 2 bases, with 12 bases between the two germline ends. The CDR3 region is CASSQHGGQETQYF. DNA of the CDR3: TGTGCCAGCAGCCAGCATGGAGGGCAAGAGACCCAGTACTTC.